This paragraph covers one TCR beta chain sequence. This sample was included in a study of glioma-infiltrating T cells after dendritic cell vaccination. Up to about 2 ug genomic DNA was used for TCRB CDR3 amplification. Repertoires were generated with immunoSEQ multiplex PCR, while TCRdb's copy carries only in-frame clones and drops some. The data contain 75,000 to 100,000 clones, 79% of them seen just once; the ten biggest clones take up roughly 5.7%. Trimming removed 3 bases from V and 0 bases from J, with 3 bases in between. The CDR3 is 13 residues long. CDR1 is SNHLY, CDR2 FYNNEI, per germline. Selection required adequate fresh-frozen tumor tissue plus more than two years' survival data. All glioblastoma patients lacked an isocitrate dehydrogenase mutation.

The chain uses TRBV2 and TRBJ1-3, with no clear D. The sample was blood, taken before dendritic cell vaccination. This TCR came from a human donor with glioblastoma. CDR3 in amino acids: CASSESSGNTIYF. The DNA of the CDR3 is TGTGCCAGCAGTGAGAGCTCTGGAAACACCATATATTTT.